The rows below give T cell receptor beta chains drawn from one sample of a study of blood T cell repertoires in COVID-19. Assay used: immunoSEQ multiplex PCR; TCRdb lists only in-frame clones, some missing. Found here are hundreds of thousands of clones, 88% of them singletons; the top ten hold 1% to 1.5%. Sequenced: PBMCs or T cells enriched from blood (not recorded which). These receptors came from a woman aged 40 to 50 with acute COVID-19. Each CDR3 is given with its conserved first and last residue. The D gene is left open where the match is weak. Rows may omit the clone size; those that give it use once, few, many or a size class.

j_call | v_call | d_call | clone_size | cdr3_nt | cdr3_aa
TRBJ1-4 | TRBV7-9 | TRBD1 | NA | TGTGCCAGCAGCCGTTTCAAGGACAGGGGTGAAAAACTGTTTTTT | CASSRFKDRGEKLFF
TRBJ1-6 | TRBV9 | NA | NA | TGTGCCAGCAGCCTAGAGCCCAATTCACCCCTCCACTTT | CASSLEPNSPLHF
TRBJ2-2 | TRBV5-1 | TRBD1 | NA | TGCGCCAGCGGGACTCAGACAGGGGAAACCGGGGAGCTGTTTTTT | CASGTQTGETGELFF
TRBJ2-5 | TRBV27 | TRBD2 | once | TGTGCCAGCAGTCCTCACTCCGGGACTAGCGGTTACTTC | CASSPHSGTSGYF
TRBJ1-1 | TRBV11-3 | TRBD1 | NA | TGTGCCAGCAGGCCCGACGCGGGACAGGTGAACACTGAAGCTTTCTTT | CASRPDAGQVNTEAFF
TRBJ1-1 | TRBV28 | NA | NA | TGTGCCAGCACCTCGCGGCGAGGCCGGTTGGTAGAAGCTTTCTTT | CASTSRRGRLVEAFF
TRBJ1-1 | TRBV27 | NA | NA | TGTGCCAGCAGTTTACGGGGGATGAACACTGAAGCTTTCTTT | CASSLRGMNTEAFF
TRBJ1-1 | TRBV9 | NA | once | TGTGCCAGCAGCACCACACCGAACACTGAAGCTTTCTTT | CASSTTPNTEAFF
TRBJ1-1 | TRBV11-2 | TRBD1 | NA | TGTGCCAGCGGACAGGGGGTTGGGAACACTGAAGCTTTCTTT | CASGQGVGNTEAFF
TRBJ1-4 | TRBV27 | TRBD1 | NA | TGTGCCAGCAGTTTAGGGACAGCCCCAGAAAAACTGTTTTTT | CASSLGTAPEKLFF
TRBJ1-4 | TRBV29-1 | TRBD1 | NA | TGCAGCGTTGGGACAGGGACTTTGGACGAAAAACTGTTTTTT | CSVGTGTLDEKLFF
TRBJ2-2 | TRBV5-1 | NA | NA | TGCGCCAGCAGCTTGGAAGGGCCGAGGGTAACCGGGGAGCTGTTTTTT | CASSLEGPRVTGELFF
TRBJ1-1 | TRBV27 | NA | NA | TGTGCCAGCAGTTCACCGACCCAGGGCCGGACTGAAGCTTTCTTT | CASSSPTQGRTEAFF
TRBJ2-1 | TRBV24-1 | TRBD2 | NA | TGTGCCACCAGTGACCTTAGCGGGAGAAGTCGCAATGAGCAGTTCTTC | CATSDLSGRSRNEQFF
TRBJ2-1 | TRBV7-9 | NA | NA | TGTGCCAGCAGCCCACGCGCGAGCTCCTACAATGAGCAGTTCTTC | CASSPRASSYNEQFF
TRBJ2-3 | TRBV29-1 | NA | once | TGCAGCGTTGAATGGGACACAATCACAGATACGCAGTATTTT | CSVEWDTITDTQYF
TRBJ2-3 | TRBV20-1 | TRBD2 | NA | TGCAGTGCTAGTCCGGCTAGCGGGACCCCTTCGGGCACAGATACGCAGTATTTT | CSASPASGTPSGTDTQYF
TRBJ1-2 | TRBV6-5 | NA | NA | TGTGCCAGCAGTTCGCCGTCGGGGAGGGGGAACTATGGCTACACCTTC | CASSSPSGRGNYGYTF
TRBJ2-7 | TRBV15 | NA | NA | TGTGCCACCAGCCCCGATATGGAGGAACCCCAGTACTTC | CATSPDMEEPQYF
TRBJ1-1 | TRBV7-6 | NA | NA | TGTGCCAGCAGCAAGGTTGGGGAGGCGGCTTTCTTT | CASSKVGEAAFF
TRBJ1-3 | TRBV11-2 | NA | NA | TGTGCCAGCAGCCCACGACAGCTCTCTGGAAACACCATATATTTT | CASSPRQLSGNTIYF
TRBJ2-3 | TRBV7-2 | NA | NA | TGTGCCAGCAGCTTCCTCACAGATACGCAGTATTTT | CASSFLTDTQYF
TRBJ1-4 | TRBV28 | TRBD1 | NA | TGTGCCAGCAGTTCCCCACAGGGGGGACTTAATGAAAAACTGTTTTTT | CASSSPQGGLNEKLFF
TRBJ2-3 | TRBV25-1 | TRBD2 | once | TGTGCCAGCAGTGAGGGACTAGCGGGCACAGATACGCAGTATTTT | CASSEGLAGTDTQYF
TRBJ2-3 | TRBV30 | NA | NA | TGTGCCTGGAGTACTGCGGCCCTAGCGACAGATACGCAGTATTTT | CAWSTAALATDTQYF
TRBJ2-7 | TRBV24-1 | TRBD1 | NA | TGTGCCACCAGTTCGACAGGGACCTACGAGCAGTACTTC | CATSSTGTYEQYF
TRBJ1-4 | TRBV6-5 | NA | NA | TGTGCCAGCAGGGTTAGGGGAGAAAAACTGTTTTTT | CASRVRGEKLFF
TRBJ1-5 | TRBV28 | TRBD1 | NA | TGTGCCAGCAGTTTCCCCGGACAGGGGATGCAGGCCCAGCATTTT | CASSFPGQGMQAQHF
TRBJ1-1 | TRBV18 | NA | NA | TGTGCCAGCTCGTGGAGTGGGGAGGGACGCACTGAAGCTTTCTTT | CASSWSGEGRTEAFF
TRBJ1-4 | TRBV11-3 | TRBD1 | NA | TGTGCCAGCAGCTTAGCAGGACAGGGTGTTGAAAAACTGTTTTTT | CASSLAGQGVEKLFF
TRBJ2-6 | TRBV27 | NA | NA | TGTGCCAGCAGATGGACAGCGCACTCTGGGGCCAACGTCCTGACTTTC | CASRWTAHSGANVLTF
TRBJ1-6 | TRBV7-3 | NA | NA | TGTGCCAGCAGCCCAAGCGGAGGAATGAATTCACCCCTCCACTTT | CASSPSGGMNSPLHF
TRBJ2-3 | TRBV30 | NA | NA | TGTGCCTGGAGTGCGATGGCCGGCACAGATACGCAGTATTTT | CAWSAMAGTDTQYF
TRBJ2-3 | TRBV4-2 | NA | NA | TGTGCCAGCAGCCAAGACGGTTCTCCCACAGATACGCAGTATTTT | CASSQDGSPTDTQYF
TRBJ2-7 | TRBV28 | NA | NA | TGTGCCAGCAGACACGACAGAGGCGAGCAGTACTTC | CASRHDRGEQYF
TRBJ2-6 | TRBV10-3 | NA | once | TGTGCCATCAGTGACCGAGACACCCCTGGGGCCAACGTCCTGACTTTC | CAISDRDTPGANVLTF
TRBJ2-1 | TRBV7-2 | TRBD2 | NA | TGTGCCAGCAGCTTGCGGACGGGAGGGCCATATAGGTCCTACAATGAGCAGTTCTTC | CASSLRTGGPYRSYNEQFF
TRBJ2-4 | TRBV7-2 | NA | NA | TGTGCCAGCAGCTCACAGGGCCCGAGCATTCAGTACTTC | CASSSQGPSIQYF
TRBJ2-5 | TRBV11-2 | NA | NA | TGTGCCAGCAGTCCCATGGGGAGGACGGTGGAAGCGGAGACCCAGTACTTC | CASSPMGRTVEAETQYF
TRBJ2-3 | TRBV30 | NA | NA | TGTGCCTGGAGTCTTGGGCTCACAGATACGCAGTATTTT | CAWSLGLTDTQYF
TRBJ1-1 | TRBV9 | NA | NA | TGTGCCAGCAGCGAGTTTGGAGGAGCTGGCACTGAAGCTTTCTTT | CASSEFGGAGTEAFF
TRBJ2-3 | TRBV4-2 | NA | NA | TGTGCCAGCAGCCAAGAATCAGGGGGGGCGGGAGGTATCACAGATACGCAGTATTTT | CASSQESGGAGGITDTQYF
TRBJ2-1 | TRBV7-2 | TRBD2 | NA | TGTGCCAGCAGCCCCGTAGTGAGATCTAGCGGGGAGTCTTACAATGAGCAGTTCTTC | CASSPVVRSSGESYNEQFF
TRBJ2-3 | TRBV30 | TRBD1 | NA | TGTGCCGGCGACAGGGCCCACACAGATACGCAGTATTTT | CAGDRAHTDTQYF